This entry features one T cell receptor (beta chain) sequence. Looked up from germline, CDR1 is MNHEY and CDR2 is SMNVEV (reference sequence). Trimming cost V 2 bases and J 3 bases, with 8 bases left between them. The CDR3 totals 14 residues. Individuals aged about 18 to 90 years were recruited from 24 US areas. Cohort assignment relied on participant-reported clinical history. This entry comes from a study of blood T cell repertoires in COVID-19. Whole-study context: Donors in the United States, Italy and Spain gave samples during acute or convalescent COVID-19.

Generated by immunoSEQ multiplex PCR, the TCRdb table keeps only in-frame clones and is missing some. In the table there are some 180,000 clones, roughly 84% of which are singletons. Sequenced: PBMCs or T cells enriched from blood (not recorded which). J is TRBJ1-5 and V is TRBV27; D is unclear. This TCR derives from a young woman who had been exposed to COVID-19. In DNA form, the CDR3 reads TGTGCCAGCAGTTTAGCGGCCTACAATCAGCCCCAGCATTTT. It codes for CASSLAAYNQPQHF.